This T cell receptor (beta chain) was found in a study of T cells in Graves' hyperthyroidism and ophthalmopathy. Reasons for excluding patients were uncontrolled infection, other autoimmune disease, pregnancy or lactation. Researchers amplified the TCR beta CDR3 regions from RNA transcripts. The TCR CDR3 first-round RT-PCR relied on the HTBI primer set. TCRdb re-called the multiplex PCR reads with MiXCR, one entry per CDR3 protein. The table has more than 550,000 distinct CDR3 sequences, 45% seen once. Comments on this clonotype: Its cognate antigen is unknown.

The CDR3 sequence is 16 residues long. Trimming pared 2 bases from V and 2 bases from J, leaving 10 bases between. Germline values: CDR1 LNHDA, CDR2 SQIVND (reference sequence). Study-wide results and limits: A 13 V-J signature model discriminated ophthalmopathy versus stable hyperthyroidism.

This chain joins TRBV19 and TRBJ1-6; a weak D match, TRBD1 (6 bases). This receptor was taken from an adult man with Graves' disease, either hyperthyroidism or ophthalmopathy (not recorded which). The sample taken for sequencing was peripheral blood or thyroid tissue (not recorded which). CDR3 region: CASSISGDTYNSPLHF. DNA of the CDR3: TGTGCCAGTAGTATAAGCGGGGACACCTATAATTCACCCCTCCACTTT.